These T cell receptor beta chains were read from a single sample in a study of post-analysis software for immune sequencing data. TCRdb recomputed calls from the PCR reads with MiXCR, one row per CDR3 protein. The table records about 820,000 distinct CDR3 sequences, about 53% of them present only once. The material sequenced was blood. The receptor set was obtained from a girl under 18 with multiple sclerosis. Each CDR3 is given without its conserved first and last residue.

j_gene: TRBJ1-2
v_gene: TRBV29-1
len: 10
CDR3aa: SVQDGGHGYT

j_gene: TRBJ2-5
v_gene: TRBV15
len: 14
CDR3aa: ATSRENGRATNEQY

j_gene: TRBJ2-7
v_gene: TRBV29-1
len: 11
CDR3aa: SVAGGRSGEQY

j_gene: TRBJ2-5
v_gene: TRBV27
len: 10
CDR3aa: ASRRAQETQY

j_gene: TRBJ2-1
v_gene: TRBV20-1
len: 14
CDR3aa: SALAVAGPSYNEQF

j_gene: TRBJ2-1
v_gene: TRBV27
len: 14
CDR3aa: ASSTGSRSSYNEQF

j_gene: TRBJ1-2
v_gene: TRBV6-4
len: 11
CDR3aa: ASSSDRSKGYT

j_gene: TRBJ2-6
v_gene: TRBV12-3/TRBV12-4
len: 17
CDR3aa: ASSPPGGRVLSGANVLT

j_gene: TRBJ2-1
v_gene: TRBV20-1
len: 13
CDR3aa: SAHRLAGTYNEQF

j_gene: TRBJ2-3
v_gene: TRBV12-3/TRBV12-4
len: 13
CDR3aa: ASRFMTTRTDTQY

j_gene: TRBJ1-1
v_gene: TRBV29-1
len: 11
CDR3aa: SVENMDGTEAF

j_gene: TRBJ2-7
v_gene: TRBV6-1
len: 15
CDR3aa: ASRKALSESVSYEQY

j_gene: TRBJ1-2
v_gene: TRBV20-1
len: 14
CDR3aa: SARDLLLGEGDGYT

j_gene: TRBJ2-5
v_gene: TRBV9
len: 11
CDR3aa: ASSVGGIETQY

j_gene: TRBJ2-3
v_gene: TRBV7-9
len: 13
CDR3aa: VSSYGTGGTDTQY

j_gene: TRBJ2-7
v_gene: TRBV10-3
len: 10
CDR3aa: AISDTDYEQY

j_gene: TRBJ2-4
v_gene: TRBV20-1
len: 12
CDR3aa: SAGGLAGGDIQY

j_gene: TRBJ1-5
v_gene: TRBV5-5
len: 15
CDR3aa: ASSLEYWTQGNQPQH

j_gene: TRBJ2-5
v_gene: TRBV12-3/TRBV12-4
len: 10
CDR3aa: ASQRGREAQY

j_gene: TRBJ2-5
v_gene: TRBV5-1
len: 13
CDR3aa: ASSVYSGGQETQY

j_gene: TRBJ1-2
v_gene: TRBV12-3/TRBV12-4
len: 11
CDR3aa: ASSLKPNYGYT

j_gene: TRBJ2-1
v_gene: TRBV12-3/TRBV12-4
len: 10
CDR3aa: ASSSRLHEQF

j_gene: TRBJ2-6
v_gene: TRBV1
len: 17
CDR3aa: TSSPELAGASTGANVLT

j_gene: TRBJ2-1
v_gene: TRBV7-9
len: 13
CDR3aa: ASTQGREVDGEQF